What follows are 28 T cell receptor beta chains derived from one specimen sequenced in a study of shared clonotypes between healthy human individuals. TCRdb's table, derived via immunoSEQ multiplex PCR, lists solely in-frame clones and lacks some. The sample has a few million clones; more than 80% are singletons. Source material: naive CD4+ T cells sorted from blood. Subset meaning: CD45RA+ positively selected. Source of these receptors: a man aged 18 to 29 in good health.

This chain links TRBV29-1 with TRBJ1-4; D is unclear. V dropped 6 bases and J dropped 6 bases, with 5 bases sitting between them. The CDR3 spans 10 residues. Germline values: CDR1 SQVTM, CDR2 ANQGSEA. The CDR3 reads CSVSDEKLFF. CDR3 sequence (DNA): TGCAGCGTGTCCGATGAAAAACTGTTTTTT.

The V gene is TRBV18, the J gene TRBJ1-3; no clear D. Trimming took 3 bases from V and 0 from J, leaving 12 bases between them. The V gene's germline CDR1 is KGHSH and CDR2 LQKENI. The CDR3 consists of 16 residues. CDR3 DNA sequence: TGTGCCAGCTCACCGGTGGAGAGCGTCTCTGGAAACACCATATATTTT. Amino acids: CASSPVESVSGNTIYF.

With respect to this clone: Other DNA sequences from this sample encode an identical CDR3 as well. This chain joins TRBV5-1 and TRBJ2-2; TRBD1 matches at 7 bases. Germline CDR1 and CDR2: SGHRS and YFSETQ. The CDR3 has 15 amino acids. Losses at the gene ends were 2 bases for V and 0 bases for J; bases not matched to a gene: 1. CDR3 amino acids: CASSFQGANTGELFF. For the CDR3, the DNA is TGCGCCAGCAGCTTTCAGGGGGCGAACACCGGGGAGCTGTTTTTT. The full variable domain, completed using reference TRBV5-1 and TRBJ2-2, is KAGVTQTPRYLIKTRGQQVTLSCSPISGHRSVSWYQQTPGQGLQFLFEYFSETQRNKGNFPGRFSGRQFSNSRSEMNVSTLELGDSALYLCASSFQGANTGELFFGEGSRLTVL.

The chain links TRBV7-2 to TRBJ2-5; 8 nucleotides line up with TRBD2. The germline gives CDR1 SGHTA, CDR2 FQGNSA. The V and J ends lost 6 bases and 3 bases, in that order; junction bases with no gene match: 6. The CDR3 is 14 amino acids. The CDR3 DNA reads TGTGCCAGCAGACAAACTAGCGGAAAAGAGACCCAGTACTTC. Translation gives CASRQTSGKETQYF.

This chain joins TRBV6-1 and TRBJ2-5; 7 bases map to TRBD2. Germline trimming cut 10 bases from V and 1 base from J; bases unmatched to any gene: 9. Germline V gene data show CDR1 as MNHNS and CDR2 as SASEGT. This CDR3 is 14 amino acids long. The CDR3 sequence: CAIHSGRVQETQYF. CDR3 DNA: TGTGCCATCCATAGCGGGCGGGTCCAAGAGACCCAGTACTTC.

V usage is TRBV19 and J usage is TRBJ2-5; D gene ambiguous. CDR3 length: 12 amino acids. Germline CDR1 is LNHDA and CDR2 is SQIVND (reference sequence). The V gene lost 4 bases and the J gene lost 6 bases, with 9 bases spanning the gap. The CDR3 loop is CASSTSGQTQYF. The CDR3 DNA follows: TGTGCCAGTAGTACCTCCGGACAGACCCAGTACTTC.

Of note for this clone: The sample holds other DNA sequences that translate to the same CDR3. This CDR3 reads CAWGQSSYEQYF. CDR3 DNA: TGTGCCTGGGGACAGAGCTCCTACGAGCAGTACTTC. V and J are TRBV30 and TRBJ2-7; D might be TRBD1 (6 bases). The germline gives CDR1 GTSNPN, CDR2 SVGIG (reference sequence). The V end lost 5 bases, the J end lost 0 bases, and 8 bases lay between the germline ends. This CDR3 is built from 12 residues.

The rearrangement uses TRBV5-1 and TRBJ2-3; a possible D gene is TRBD2 (5 bases). CDR3 size: 17 residues. V lost 0 bases to trimming and J lost 0 bases, with 14 bases between them. The germline V gene encodes CDR1 SGHRS and CDR2 YFSETQ. CDR3 in amino acids: CASSLGRTRLSTDTQYF. The CDR3 coding sequence is TGCGCCAGCAGCTTGGGTCGGACCCGACTAAGCACAGATACGCAGTATTTT.

This sequence joins TRBV4-1 and TRBJ2-7, with 10 nucleotides matching TRBD2. The CDR3 totals 14 residues. The germline V gene has CDR1 MGHRA and CDR2 YSYEKL. Unmatched junction bases numbered 6, after V lost 3 bases and J lost 7 bases. The CDR3 loop reads CASSQASGGREQYF. Written as DNA, the CDR3 is TGCGCCAGCAGCCAGGCTAGCGGGGGCCGGGAGCAGTACTTC.

The chain couples TRBV30 to TRBJ1-6, with 7 bases matching TRBD1. This CDR3 has 14 amino acids. V was pared by 2 bases and J by 11 bases, with 9 bases of the junction left unmatched. CDR1 and CDR2 from the germline V gene are GTSNPN and SVGIG (reference sequence). The CDR3 DNA follows: TGTGCCTGGAGTCCCCCGACAGGGATCCCACCCCTCCACTTT. Amino acids: CAWSPPTGIPPLHF.

This clone was observed once. This chain links TRBV19 with TRBJ2-5, with D unresolved. Trimming stripped 9 bases from V and 1 base from J, with 18 bases between. Germline V CDR1 and CDR2: LNHDA, SQIVND (reference sequence). This CDR3 contains 15 residues. The CDR3 DNA reads TGTGCCAGCCAAACAGCTTGGGCAGGCCAAGAGACCCAGTACTTC. Its protein product is CASQTAWAGQETQYF. Filled out from reference TRBV19 and TRBJ2-5, the complete variable domain reads DGGITQSPKYLFRKEGQNVTLSCEQNLNHDAMYWYRQDPGQGLRLIYYSQIVNDFQKGDIAEGYSVSREKKESFPLTVTSAQKNPTAFYLCASQTAWAGQETQYFGPGTRLLVL.

V usage is TRBV6-5 and J usage is TRBJ1-6; weak D call: TRBD1 (5 bases). V was pared by 5 bases and J by 11 bases, with 13 bases between. Germline assignment: CDR1 MNHEY and CDR2 SVGAGI. This CDR3 has 13 amino acids. The DNA of the CDR3 is TGTGCCAGCAGTCAGGGTCCGGGGACACCCCTCCACTTT. Translation: CASSQGPGTPLHF.

This chain joins TRBV5-1 and TRBJ2-3, with 14 bases lining up with TRBD2. The CDR3 length is 15 residues. The germline V gene has CDR1 SGHRS and CDR2 YFSETQ. V gave up 6 bases and J gave up 4 bases; unmatched junction bases: 4. CDR3 bases: TGCGCCAGCACCGGACTAGCGGGGGGCGCAGATACGCAGTATTTT. It encodes CASTGLAGGADTQYF.

Turning to this clone: This same CDR3 is encoded by further DNA sequences in the sample. V and J are TRBV5-4 and TRBJ2-2, with 7 bases fitting TRBD2. The CDR3 has 16 amino acids. Trimming at V came to 2 bases and at J to 1 base, leaving 5 bases not matched to a gene. Per the germline V gene, CDR1 is SGHNT and CDR2 is YYREEE (reference sequence). The CDR3 is CASSLGGSLNTGELFF. The CDR3 nucleotides read TGTGCCAGCAGCTTAGGCGGGAGCCTGAACACCGGGGAGCTGTTTTTT.

This chain joins TRBV21-1 and TRBJ2-5; the listed D gene, TRBD1, was not tested against the DNA. TRBV21-1 is listed as a pseudogene. The CDR3 is 15 residues long. In nucleotides, the CDR3 is TGTGCCAGCGTCGTGATAGGGACAGCACAAGAGACCCAGTACTTC. Translating it yields CASVVIGTAQETQYF.

The CDR3 protein is CASSQDGREWETQYF. The CDR3 nucleotides are TGCGCCAGCAGCCAAGATGGGCGGGAGTGGGAGACCCAGTACTTC. The rearrangement links TRBV4-1 to TRBJ2-5, with TRBD2 matching over 7 bases. J lost 5 bases, V lost 0 bases, and 6 bases had no gene match. CDR3 length: 15 amino acids. The germline CDR1 and CDR2 sequences are MGHRA and YSYEKL.

V and J are TRBV9 and TRBJ1-5; D may be TRBD1 (5 bases). Trimming stripped 1 base from V and 1 base from J, with 24 bases between. The CDR3 length is 20 residues. The germline CDR1 and CDR2 sequences are SGDLS and YYNGEE. This CDR3 reads CASSVIPQGKGSKSNQPQHF. CDR3 DNA sequence: TGTGCCAGCAGCGTAATCCCCCAGGGAAAGGGCTCAAAAAGCAATCAGCCCCAGCATTTT.

V is TRBV5-3 and J is TRBJ2-4; no definite D call. TRBV5-3 carries the ORF label, with uncertain function. CDR3 size: 12 residues. With 4 bases removed from V and 7 bases from J, the gap between germline ends came to 9 bases. The CDR3 sequence: CARSRYSNIQYF. CDR3 nucleotides: TGTGCCAGAAGCCGCTATTCCAACATTCAGTACTTC.

The chain recombines TRBV7-9 with TRBJ2-7; D is unclear. The CDR3 sequence is 14 residues long. Between the trimmed V and J ends, which lost 1 base and 2 bases, there was a span of 9 bases. CDR1 and CDR2 from the germline V gene are SEHNR and FQNEAQ (reference sequence). CDR3 coding DNA: TGTGCCAGCAGCTTAGTAGAGACAACCTACGAGCAGTACTTC. Its translation: CASSLVETTYEQYF.

The chain recombines TRBV7-3 with TRBJ1-2; 9 nucleotides agree with TRBD1. Germline V gene data show CDR1 as SGHTA and CDR2 as FQGTGA. The CDR3 runs 15 residues. J gave up 3 bases and V 5 bases, and 7 bases lay outside the gene matches. The CDR3 region is CASSPQGALDYGYTF. CDR3 sequence (DNA): TGTGCCAGCAGCCCACAGGGGGCTCTGGACTATGGCTACACCTTC.

This clone was counted a single time. This chain joins TRBV19 and TRBJ2-4; 9 bases fit TRBD1. Germline lookup yields CDR1 LNHDA and CDR2 SQIVND (reference sequence). V lost 4 bases to trimming and J lost 3 bases; unmatched junction nucleotides: 1. The CDR3 has 14 residues. The CDR3 region is CASSRTGDKNIQYF. The DNA for the CDR3 is TGTGCCAGTAGTAGGACAGGGGACAAAAACATTCAGTACTTC.

CDR3 DNA sequence: TGTGCCAGCAGCTCGGACAGGGTCTATAATTCACCCCTCCACTTT. It translates to CASSSDRVYNSPLHF. The chain combines TRBV11-2 with TRBJ1-6; TRBD1 agrees at 8 bases. CDR3 length: 15 residues. The trim removed 4 bases at V and 3 bases at J, leaving 2 bases unmatched. From germline, CDR1 is SGHAT and CDR2 FQNNGV.

This clone was seen a single time. The V call is TRBV18, the J call TRBJ2-7, with D perhaps TRBD2 (6 bases). CDR1 is KGHSH, CDR2 LQKENI, per germline. The CDR3 length is 17 residues. Between the trimmed V and J ends, which lost 3 bases and 1 base, there was a span of 19 bases. The CDR3: CASSPWGPGVKSYEQYF. DNA for the CDR3: TGTGCCAGCTCACCCTGGGGCCCGGGGGTAAAGTCCTACGAGCAGTACTTC.

This clone was observed a few times. The chain couples TRBV18 to TRBJ2-7, with D possibly TRBD1 on 5 matching bases. Looked up from germline, CDR1 is KGHSH and CDR2 is LQKENI. V lost 6 bases and J lost 4, with 16 bases in between. The CDR3 sequence is 14 residues long. The CDR3 reads CASSPRGKEYEQYF. CDR3 nucleotide sequence: TGTGCCAGCTCGCCTAGGGGCAAAGAGTACGAGCAGTACTTC.

The rearrangement joins TRBV7-3 to TRBJ2-1; 9 positions agree with TRBD1. V shed 6 bases, J shed 0 bases, and the junction held 6 bases outside the gene matches. The V gene's germline CDR1 is SGHTA and CDR2 FQGTGA. CDR3 length: 16 residues. CDR3 protein: CASSYRGPSSYNEQFF. CDR3 coding DNA: TGTGCCAGCAGTTACAGGGGGCCGAGCTCCTACAATGAGCAGTTCTTC. Supplemented by reference TRBV7-3 and TRBJ2-1, the full variable domain reads GAGVSQTPSNKVTEKGKYVELRCDPISGHTALYWYRQSLGQGPEFLIYFQGTGAADDSGLPNDRFFAVRPEGSVSTLKIQRTERGDSAVYLCASSYRGPSSYNEQFFGPGTRLTVL.

The chain has TRBV9 and TRBJ2-2; D unclear. CDR3 length equals 13 residues. Germline CDR1 reads SGDLS; CDR2 reads YYNGEE. The V end lost 1 base, the J end lost 7 bases, and 8 bases lay between the germline ends. The CDR3 DNA sequence: TGTGCCAGCAGCGTACAGTTTAGCGGGGAGCTGTTTTTT. Translation gives CASSVQFSGELFF.

The J gene is TRBJ2-1, the V gene TRBV11-3, with D hard to call. Germline CDR1 SGHNT, CDR2 YENEEA. The CDR3 runs to 14 residues. Trimming took 5 bases from V and 8 from J, leaving 16 bases between them. The CDR3 reads CASSQQSRGDEQFF. The CDR3 DNA sequence: TGTGCCAGCAGCCAACAGAGCCGCGGCGATGAGCAGTTCTTC.

V and J are TRBV18 and TRBJ2-6, with 9 bases matching TRBD1. V lost 3 bases and J lost 0; bases outside the gene matches: 3. Per germline, CDR1 KGHSH and CDR2 LQKENI. CDR3 size: 17 residues. CDR3 sequence reads: CASSPGQGTSGANVLTF. CDR3 nucleotides: TGTGCCAGCTCACCCGGACAGGGGACCTCTGGGGCCAACGTCCTGACTTTC. Supplemented by reference TRBV18 and TRBJ2-6, the full variable domain reads NAGVMQNPRHLVRRRGQEARLRCSPMKGHSHVYWYRQLPEEGLKFMVYLQKENIIDESGMPKERFSAEFPKEGPSILRIQQVVRGDSAAYFCASSPGQGTSGANVLTFGAGSRLTVL.